Below, 30 T cell receptor beta chains from the same sample are listed, as sequenced in a study of metastatic and nonmetastatic thyroid tumors. With MiXCR, TCRdb reprocessed the PCR reads. The sample yields 30,000 to 40,000 clones, 18% seen once. Treatment of any kind had been given to no patient before thyroid surgery. Sequences were obtained from blood. The receptors derive from a male donor with papillary thyroid cancer or a benign thyroid nodule (not recorded which). Some clones in this sample may be carry-over from other donors' samples.

This clone has more than one count but fewer than ten. A much larger clone is a single base away; this may be a read error. The chain recombines TRBV4-3 with TRBJ2-1, with 9 bases fitting TRBD2. The trim removed 3 bases at V and 8 bases at J, leaving 5 bases unmatched. There are 14 residues in the CDR3. Germline CDR1 is LGHNA and CDR2 is YSLEER. The CDR3, as DNA: TGCGCCAGCAGCCACCTAGCGGGGTGGCATGAGCAGTTCTTC. It is translated as CASSHLAGWHEQFF.

Many counts were recorded for this clone. This rearrangement joins TRBV2 to TRBJ2-5; 16 positions match TRBD2. After removal of 2 bases from V and 0 bases from J, the junction contained 6 bases not matched to a gene. Germline loops: CDR1 SNHLY, CDR2 FYNNEI. The CDR3 spans 19 residues. The CDR3 spells CASSEWGTSGRDYQETQYF. The DNA of the CDR3 is TGTGCCAGCAGTGAATGGGGGACTAGCGGGAGGGATTACCAAGAGACCCAGTACTTC.

This clone came up many times. This rearrangement joins TRBV5-1 to TRBJ2-3, with TRBD2 as a possible D gene (5 bases). The length of the CDR3 is 13 residues. The germline V gene encodes CDR1 SGHRS and CDR2 YFSETQ. The V gene lost 5 bases and the J gene lost 9 bases, with 16 bases spanning the gap. The CDR3 coding sequence is TGCGCCAGCAGAGCGGAATCTACGGGCACGCAGTATTTT. Translated, it gives CASRAESTGTQYF.

The chain couples TRBV5-1 to TRBJ1-6, with 7 positions matching TRBD1. Trimming removed 0 bases from V and 6 bases from J; junction bases left unmatched: 3. CDR3 length equals 15 residues. Germline CDR1 reads SGHRS; CDR2 reads YFSETQ. The CDR3 nucleotides read TGCGCCAGCAGCTTGGGGGACAGCTTTAATTCACCCCTCCACTTT. It translates to CASSLGDSFNSPLHF.

A few counts support this clone. The chain has TRBV6-1 and TRBJ1-1; D is ambiguous. This CDR3 contains 14 residues. V lost 5 bases and J lost 1, with 11 bases in between. The germline CDR1 and CDR2 sequences are MNHNS and SASEGT. The CDR3 DNA reads as TGTGCCAGCAGTCGCCGGACGGGGAACACTGAAGCTTTCTTT. Its translation: CASSRRTGNTEAFF.

This clone came up once. The chain employs TRBV5-6 and TRBJ2-7; D is ambiguous. The CDR3 extends over 13 amino acids. In germline, CDR1 is SGHDT, CDR2 YYEEEE. Trimming pared 7 bases from V and 1 base from J, leaving 12 bases between. The CDR3 region is CASHLKGSYEQYF. CDR3 DNA: TGTGCCAGCCACCTTAAAGGGTCCTACGAGCAGTACTTC. The full variable domain, its missing parts supplied by reference TRBV5-6 and TRBJ2-7, is DAGVTQSPTHLIKTRGQQVTLRCSPKSGHDTVSWYQQALGQGPQFIFQYYEEEERQRGNFPDRFSGHQFPNYSSELNVNALLLGDSALYLCASHLKGSYEQYFGPGTRLTVT.

As concerns this clone: The same CDR3 is also encoded by other DNA sequences in this sample. The chain carries TRBV2 and TRBJ2-7, with unresolved D. Germline V gives CDR1 SNHLY, CDR2 FYNNEI. This CDR3 contains 12 residues. V was cut by 4 bases and J by 3 bases, with 7 bases left in between. The CDR3 is CASSARVYEQYF. The CDR3 coding sequence is TGTGCCAGCAGTGCGCGAGTCTACGAGCAGTACTTC. Full variable domain (remainder filled in from reference TRBV2 and TRBJ2-7): EPEVTQTPSHQVTQMGQEVILRCVPISNHLYFYWYRQILGQKVEFLVSFYNNEISEKSEIFDDQFSVERPDGSNFTLKIRSTKLEDSAMYFCASSARVYEQYFGPGTRLTVT.

This clone was picked up a small number of times. J is TRBJ2-7 and V is TRBV6-1; TRBD1 or TRBD2 may be the D gene (5 bases each). The germline V gene has CDR1 MNHNS and CDR2 SASEGT. The V gene lost 5 bases and the J gene lost 5 bases, with 16 bases spanning the gap. The CDR3 is 14 amino acids. CDR3 protein: CASSFLGERNEQYF. The CDR3 DNA is TGTGCCAGCAGTTTCCTAGGGGAGAGAAACGAGCAGTACTTC.

The chain uses TRBV19 and TRBJ1-2; 9 bases align to TRBD1. CDR1 is LNHDA, CDR2 SQIVND, per germline (reference sequence). The CDR3 consists of 16 residues. V was clipped by 5 bases and J by 3 bases; unmatched bases: 10. CDR3 residues: CASSPRQGDTDYGYTF. In DNA, the CDR3 is TGTGCCAGTAGTCCAAGACAGGGGGACACTGACTATGGCTACACCTTC.

This clone was picked up many times. This chain joins TRBV5-6 and TRBJ2-1; a possible D gene is TRBD2 (6 bases). The length of the CDR3 is 12 residues. Trimming removed 4 bases at V and 7 bases at J, with 9 bases between. Germline V gene sequence: CDR1 SGHDT, CDR2 YYEEEE. DNA of the CDR3: TGTGCCAGCAGCGCCGGACTAAATGAGCAGTTCTTC. Protein: CASSAGLNEQFF.

This clone appeared a few times. This sequence may be a read error, since a much larger clone differs from it by one base. In the same sample, other DNA sequences code for this CDR3. The chain employs TRBV20-1 and TRBJ2-5; perhaps D is TRBD1 or TRBD2 (7 bases each). Trimming removed 6 bases from V and 4 bases from J, with 18 bases in between. This CDR3 is 14 amino acids long. Per the germline V gene, CDR1 is DFQATT and CDR2 is SNEGSKA (reference sequence). This chain's CDR3 is CSAENPGGGETQYF. The CDR3 DNA is TGCAGTGCGGAGAATCCAGGGGGGGGAGAGACCCAGTACTTC.

This clone was seen a handful of times. V usage is TRBV12-3 or TRBV12-4 and J usage is TRBJ1-2; tentatively, D is TRBD1 (5 bases). The V gene lost 7 bases and the J gene lost 5 bases, with 17 bases spanning the gap. The CDR3 covers 14 residues. The CDR3, as DNA: TGTGCCAGCATCGGGACTGGCAGGGTGTATGGCTACACCTTC. This translates into CASIGTGRVYGYTF.

The chain couples TRBV5-1 to TRBJ2-2; no clear D. Germline V gives CDR1 SGHRS, CDR2 YFSETQ. Trimming left V 3 bases short and J 2 bases short, with 11 bases between. This CDR3 spans 15 amino acids. The CDR3 nucleotides read TGCGCCAGCAGCTGCGACGGTACTAACACCGGGGAGCTGTTTTTT. This codes for CASSCDGTNTGELFF. Supplemented by reference TRBV5-1 and TRBJ2-2, the full variable domain reads KAGVTQTPRYLIKTRGQQVTLSCSPISGHRSVSWYQQTPGQGLQFLFEYFSETQRNKGNFPGRFSGRQFSNSRSEMNVSTLELGDSALYLCASSCDGTNTGELFFGEGSRLTVL.

In its sample, this clone was seen many times. The chain joins TRBV4-1 to TRBJ2-2; perhaps TRBD1 as D (6 bases). With 0 bases removed from V and 4 bases from J, the gap between germline ends came to 21 bases. From germline, CDR1 is MGHRA and CDR2 YSYEKL. CDR3 length: 19 amino acids. The DNA of the CDR3 is TGCGCCAGCAGCCAAGAGAATTACGCCCCGGGACACTTCACCGGGGAGCTGTTTTTT. Translation gives CASSQENYAPGHFTGELFF.

This clone occurred many times. This chain links TRBV30 with TRBJ1-1; D remains ambiguous. The V end was cut by 4 bases, the J end by 1 base, with 7 bases between. CDR1 is GTSNPN, CDR2 SVGIG, per germline (reference sequence). This CDR3 has 12 residues. The CDR3 here is CAWNRGNTEAFF. The CDR3 nucleotides read TGTGCCTGGAATCGAGGGAACACTGAAGCTTTCTTT.

The chain links TRBV6-1 to TRBJ2-1; possible D gene TRBD2, 5 bases. Germline loops: CDR1 MNHNS, CDR2 SASEGT. CDR3 length equals 14 residues. V shed 5 bases and J shed 8 bases, with 16 bases lying between them. CDR3 sequence reads: CASSHGPPRDEQFF. The CDR3 region has the DNA TGTGCCAGCAGTCACGGGCCCCCGAGGGATGAGCAGTTCTTC.

This clone occurred a few times. The V and J genes are TRBV6-4 and TRBJ1-6; no clear D. CDR1 and CDR2 (germline): MRHNA, SNTAGT. Trimming shortened V by 3 bases and J by 10 bases, and 10 bases separated the two germline ends. This CDR3 has 13 residues. The CDR3 DNA reads as TGTGCCAGCAGTGAGGGCGCAGGATCACCCCTCCACTTT. It encodes CASSEGAGSPLHF.

In the case of this clone: The junction does not match germline at one end; this may be a read error. The gene calls are TRBV7-2 and TRBJ2-5; tentatively, D is TRBD1 or TRBD2 (5 bases each). CDR1 is SGHTA, CDR2 FQGNSA, per germline. The CDR3 consists of 13 residues. CDR3 DNA: TGCGCCAGCATAACCGGGGCCGGTGGGACCCAGTACTTC. This sequence encodes CASITGAGGTQYF.

This clone showed up many times. CDR3 nucleotide sequence: TGTGCCAGCTCACCACCGCCTCGGGCAGGGGACCACAATGAGCAGTTCTTC. Translated, it gives CASSPPPRAGDHNEQFF. The V call is TRBV18, the J call TRBJ2-1; D may be TRBD1 (6 bases). CDR3 length: 17 residues. Per the germline V gene, CDR1 is KGHSH and CDR2 is LQKENI. Trimming took 0 bases from V and 5 from J, leaving 17 bases between them.

This clone occurred many times. This chain uses TRBV28 with TRBJ1-4; 10 nucleotides line up with TRBD1. With V trimmed by 5 bases and J by 7 bases, 7 bases remained unmatched. In germline, CDR1 is MDHEN, CDR2 SYDVKM. The CDR3 loop spans 15 amino acids. CDR3 sequence reads: CASSPDRGRVEKLFF. In DNA form, the CDR3 reads TGTGCCAGCAGTCCTGACAGGGGGCGAGTTGAAAAACTGTTTTTT.

This clone has ten or more counts. The V gene is TRBV29-1, the J gene TRBJ2-2; D perhaps matches TRBD1 (5 bases). This CDR3 has 13 residues. V was pared by 3 bases and J by 3 bases, with 8 bases between. CDR1 is SQVTM, CDR2 ANQGSEA, per germline. CDR3 amino acids: CSVEGRYTGELFF. CDR3 DNA sequence: TGCAGCGTTGAGGGGCGGTACACCGGGGAGCTGTTTTTT.

Relative to its sample, this clone is medium-sized (0.01 to 0.1%). The chain has TRBV6-1 and TRBJ2-6, with D possibly TRBD2 on 6 matching bases. The V gene's germline CDR1 is MNHNS and CDR2 SASEGT. This CDR3 is 15 amino acids long. The V end was cut by 7 bases, the J end by 0 bases, with 10 bases between. In DNA, the CDR3 is TGTGCCAGCAAAGGAGGGGCCTCTGGGGCCAACGTCCTGACTTTC. Its translation is CASKGGASGANVLTF.

This clone occurred many times. The chain couples TRBV16 to TRBJ1-5, with D perhaps matching TRBD1 (5 bases). Between the trimmed V and J ends, which lost 2 bases and 0 bases, there was a span of 14 bases. This CDR3 contains 17 residues. Germline CDR1 is KGHSY and CDR2 is FQNENV. The CDR3 sequence is CASSQPDSASSNQPQHF. The CDR3 region has the DNA TGTGCCAGCAGCCAACCCGACAGCGCAAGTAGCAATCAGCCCCAGCATTTT.

Comment on this clone: Compared with germline, one end of the junction differs, possibly owing to a read error. The chain has TRBV9 and TRBJ2-2, with 9 bases that match TRBD2. Germline lookup yields CDR1 SGDLS and CDR2 YYNGEE. This CDR3 region has 16 residues. CDR3 nucleotide sequence: TGCGCCAGCAGCGTAGACGAGCGGGAGGTAACGGGGGAGCTGTTTTTT. Amino acid sequence: CASSVDEREVTGELFF.

This clone occurred many times. The genes are TRBV7-9 and TRBJ2-2, with D possibly being TRBD1 (5 bases). This CDR3 is 15 amino acids long. V was shortened by 6 bases and J by 3 bases, with 14 bases between the two germline ends. Germline CDR1 is SEHNR and CDR2 is FQNEAQ (reference sequence). The CDR3 bases are TGTGCCAGCAGAAGTGGGCAGGGATACACCGGGGAGCTGTTTTTT. Translation: CASRSGQGYTGELFF.

The chain combines TRBV5-1 with TRBJ1-6; 7 nucleotides match TRBD1. Per the germline V gene, CDR1 is SGHRS and CDR2 is YFSETQ. CDR3 size: 14 residues. The J segment lost 7 bases and the V segment lost 6 bases, leaving 7 bases of the junction unmatched. The CDR3 loop is CASKGTASNSPLHF. The CDR3 region has the DNA TGCGCCAGCAAGGGGACAGCTTCCAATTCACCCCTCCACTTT.

As regards this clone: The same CDR3 arises from other DNA sequences in this sample as well. The chain has TRBV7-8 and TRBJ1-5; D is possibly TRBD1 (6 bases). The CDR3 runs to 15 residues. Trimming took off 6 bases at V and 7 bases at J, with 19 bases between the two ends. The germline gives CDR1 SGHVS, CDR2 FQNEAQ. The CDR3 coding sequence is TGTGCCAGCAGTCTAGGGGGTGGCCGGGGGCAGCCCCAGCATTTT. Translation: CASSLGGGRGQPQHF.

This clone appeared a few times. V gene TRBV19 combines with J gene TRBJ2-7, with TRBD1 identical over 7 bases. Trimming at V came to 4 bases and at J to 3 bases, leaving 9 bases not matched to a gene. Germline V CDR1 and CDR2: LNHDA, SQIVND (reference sequence). The CDR3 is made up of 15 amino acids. The CDR3, as DNA: TGTGCCAGTAGTACAACAGGGGCACCATTCTACGAGCAGTACTTC. Encoded protein: CASSTTGAPFYEQYF.

This clone was detected a few times. This may stem from a read error, because a much larger clone lies one nucleotide away. The same CDR3 is also encoded by other DNA sequences in this sample. The gene calls are TRBV14 and TRBJ2-1; D unclear. This CDR3 comprises 15 residues. The ends were cut back, 4 bases at V and 0 bases at J, with 10 bases in the middle. Germline V gives CDR1 SGHDN, CDR2 FVKESK. CDR3 residues: CASSPGPISYNEQFF. In DNA form, the CDR3 reads TGTGCCAGCAGCCCTGGACCAATCTCCTACAATGAGCAGTTCTTC.

The chain links TRBV6-2 or TRBV6-3 to TRBJ1-6; D possibly corresponds to TRBD1 (6 bases). The V gene's germline CDR1 is MNHEY and CDR2 SVGEGT. The CDR3 runs 16 residues. Trimming took 7 bases from V and 8 from J, leaving 21 bases between them. The CDR3 loop is CASTLGRRGRDSPLHF. The CDR3 DNA reads as TGTGCCAGCACCCTAGGGCGCAGGGGACGGGATTCACCCCTCCACTTT.